The 28 T cell receptor beta chains below were found in one sample sequenced in a study of chemoradiotherapy in HPV16-positive cancers (dated by TCRdb to between 2021 and 2023). Library generation was performed with the immunoSEQ multiplex PCR assay. Not all clones reach the TCRdb copy of this immuneACCESS table, which keeps in-frame sequences only. Checked studies attribute under half of the gap to unresolved V genes and leave the rest unexplained. A total of roughly 3,000 clones appear in this sample, roughly 85% of them only once. The ten largest clones capture 3% to 4% of the sample. Sample: tumor tissue, taken from a patient who underwent chemoradiotherapy. The receptors here all came from a human donor with HPV-associated anogenital cancer.

The chain employs TRBV5-1 and TRBJ2-2; D ambiguous. Germline assignment: CDR1 SGHRS and CDR2 YFSETQ. This CDR3 comprises 16 residues. V lost 0 bases and J lost 0, with 9 bases in between. The CDR3 coding sequence is TGCGCCAGCAGCTTGGTACGCACTGCGAACACCGGGGAGCTGTTTTTT. Its protein is CASSLVRTANTGELFF.

The rearrangement links TRBV13 to TRBJ2-7, with TRBD2 as a possible D gene (5 bases). The CDR3 consists of 12 residues. Trimming stripped 5 bases from V and 5 bases from J, with 10 bases between. Germline CDR1 is PRHDT and CDR2 is FYEKMQ (reference sequence). CDR3 DNA sequence: TGTGCCAGCAGCCGACTAAGAGACGAGCAGTACTTC. Protein sequence: CASSRLRDEQYF. Full variable domain (missing parts from reference TRBV13 and TRBJ2-7): AAGVIQSPRHLIKEKRETATLKCYPIPRHDTVYWYQQGPGQDPQFLISFYEKMQSDKGSIPDRFSAQQFSDYHSELNMSSLELGDSALYFCASSRLRDEQYFGPGTRLTVT.

The chain couples TRBV7-2 to TRBJ2-7, with 10 bases aligning to TRBD2. V lost 2 bases and J lost 7; bases outside the gene matches: 5. The CDR3 is 14 residues long. The germline gives CDR1 SGHTA, CDR2 FQGNSA. CDR3 bases: TGTGCCAGCAGCTTACTAGCGGGAGTGGGTGAGCAGTACTTC. It codes for CASSLLAGVGEQYF. The full variable domain, rest sourced from reference TRBV7-2 and TRBJ2-7, is GAGVSQSPSNKVTEKGKDVELRCDPISGHTALYWYRQSLGQGLEFLIYFQGNSAPDKSGLPSDRFSAERTGGSVSTLTIQRTQQEDSAVYLCASSLLAGVGEQYFGPGTRLTVT.

The chain links TRBV7-9 to TRBJ2-4, with 8 bases fitting TRBD1. Germline V CDR1 and CDR2: SEHNR, FQNEAQ (reference sequence). The CDR3 length is 14 residues. Trimming at V came to 3 bases and at J to 13 bases, leaving 11 bases not matched to a gene. This CDR3 reads CASSFPGQGLWQYF. The CDR3 DNA follows: TGTGCCAGCAGCTTCCCCGGACAGGGCCTATGGCAGTACTTC.

The chain recombines TRBV10-3 with TRBJ2-3; TRBD1 aligns across 7 bases. Trimming cost V 5 bases and J 4 bases; bases outside gene matches: 9. This CDR3 contains 15 residues. The germline V gene encodes CDR1 ENHRY and CDR2 SYGVKD. CDR3 coding DNA: TGTGCCATCAGTTTAGAACTACAGGGGTCAGATACGCAGTATTTT. Amino acids: CAISLELQGSDTQYF.

The J gene is TRBJ2-3, the V gene TRBV28; D is ambiguous. Germline CDR1 is MDHEN and CDR2 is SYDVKM. Trimming took 8 bases from V and 6 from J, leaving 9 bases between them. The CDR3 length is 11 residues. In nucleotides, the CDR3 is TGTGCCAGCTTAAGTCCGGATACGCAGTATTTT. Protein product: CASLSPDTQYF.

Regarding this clone: At one end the junction does not follow the germline gene, possibly because of a read error. CDR3 DNA: TGTGCCAGCAGTGAATCCCCTGACAGGGCACGGAGAGAATTT. Its translation: CASSESPDRARREF. This chain joins TRBV6-1 and TRBJ1-1; 7 bases are shared with TRBD1. This CDR3 has 14 residues. The germline gives CDR1 MNHNS, CDR2 SASEGT.

The chain recombines TRBV28 with TRBJ2-1; TRBD2 agrees at 13 bases. CDR3 length: 18 residues. CDR1 and CDR2 (germline): MDHEN, SYDVKM. The ends lost 4 bases at V and 1 base at J; junction bases unmatched: 7. The CDR3 region has the DNA TGTGCCAGCAGTTCGGGGACTAGCGGGACCTTATCCTACAATGAGCAGTTCTTC. This gives the protein CASSSGTSGTLSYNEQFF.

V is TRBV5-4 and J is TRBJ2-3; 12 bases align to TRBD2. This CDR3 has 15 amino acids. Germline V gives CDR1 SGHNT, CDR2 YYREEE (reference sequence). The trim removed 4 bases at V and 3 bases at J, leaving 3 bases unmatched. In DNA form, the CDR3 reads TGTGCCAGCAGCCCTAGCGGGAGGGAAACAGATACGCAGTATTTT. Protein sequence: CASSPSGRETDTQYF.

This chain links TRBV6-5 with TRBJ2-5, with 7 bases matching TRBD1. The closer fit of TRBJ2-7 to the DNA end suggests the J call may be wrong. Germline loops: CDR1 MNHEY, CDR2 SVGAGI. The CDR3 contains 15 residues. CDR3 coding DNA: TGTGCCAGCAGTCCGGGACAGCCATACTCCTACGAGCAGTACTTC. Amino acid sequence: CASSPGQPYSYEQYF.

The chain links TRBV15 to TRBJ1-1; no clear D. V shed 0 bases and J shed 3 bases, with 8 bases lying between them. The germline V gene encodes CDR1 LNHNV and CDR2 YYDKDF (reference sequence). CDR3 length: 14 amino acids. This CDR3 reads CATSREIQDTEAFF. CDR3 bases: TGTGCCACCAGCAGAGAGATCCAGGACACTGAAGCTTTCTTT.

The V and J genes are TRBV19 and TRBJ2-4; TRBD2 aligns across 12 bases. The V gene end was trimmed by 6 bases and the J gene end by 1 base; junction bases not matched to a gene: 4. Germline V gene sequence: CDR1 LNHDA, CDR2 SQIVND (reference sequence). This CDR3 region has 16 residues. CDR3 coding DNA: TGTGCCAGTAGATCCGGGACTAGCGGGGCCAAAAACATTCAGTACTTC. Protein sequence: CASRSGTSGAKNIQYF.

The genes are TRBV28 and TRBJ2-7; the match to TRBD1 covers 8 bases. This CDR3 spans 17 amino acids. With 3 bases clipped from V and 2 bases from J, the junction kept 12 bases outside the gene matches. CDR1 and CDR2 (germline): MDHEN, SYDVKM. The CDR3 sequence is CASSFPFRDRFAYEQYF. In DNA, the CDR3 is TGTGCCAGCAGTTTCCCCTTCCGGGACAGGTTTGCCTACGAGCAGTACTTC.

J is TRBJ2-5 and V is TRBV30; TRBD1 matches at 8 bases. There are 15 residues in the CDR3. J was trimmed by 5 bases and V by 3 bases; bases with no gene match: 11. CDR1 and CDR2 (germline): GTSNPN, SVGIG (reference sequence). In DNA, the CDR3 is TGTGCCTGGAGCCGCTCAGGGGGCGCCGGGGAGACCCAGTACTTC. Protein sequence: CAWSRSGGAGETQYF.

The chain joins TRBV7-6 to TRBJ2-7; 10 bases match TRBD1. The CDR3 contains 16 residues. Germline assignment: CDR1 SGHVS and CDR2 FNYEAQ. With V trimmed by 3 bases and J by 5 bases, 10 bases remained unmatched. The DNA of the CDR3 is TGTGCCAGCAGCTTTGGGGAGACAGGGGGCCTCCACGAGCAGTACTTC. Translated, it gives CASSFGETGGLHEQYF.

The rearrangement joins TRBV27 to TRBJ2-7, with TRBD2 as a possible D gene (5 bases). With 5 bases removed from V and 4 bases from J, the gap between germline ends came to 15 bases. Germline CDR1 is MNHEY and CDR2 is SMNVEV (reference sequence). The CDR3 totals 14 residues. In nucleotides, the CDR3 is TGTGCCAGCAGTCTGGGTTACACTAGGTACGAGCAGTACTTC. This sequence encodes CASSLGYTRYEQYF.

The V gene is TRBV19, the J gene TRBJ2-7, with TRBD2 identical over 13 bases. V lost 5 bases to trimming and J lost 4 bases; unmatched junction nucleotides: 5. CDR3 length: 15 amino acids. The germline V gene encodes CDR1 LNHDA and CDR2 SQIVND (reference sequence). CDR3 in amino acids: CASSLLGLAGYEQYF. The CDR3 nucleotides are TGTGCCAGTAGTCTACTGGGACTAGCGGGATACGAGCAGTACTTC. The full variable domain, its missing parts supplied by reference TRBV19 and TRBJ2-7, is DGGITQSPKYLFRKEGQNVTLSCEQNLNHDAMYWYRQDPGQGLRLIYYSQIVNDFQKGDIAEGYSVSREKKESFPLTVTSAQKNPTAFYLCASSLLGLAGYEQYFGPGTRLTVT.

The chain has TRBV1 and TRBJ2-1; the DNA was not used to check the table's D call, TRBD1. TRBV1 is described as a pseudogene. The CDR3 has 19 amino acids. In DNA form, the CDR3 reads TGCACCAGCAGCCAAGATCAAGGGTCAGGGGGCATGACCTACAATGAGCAGTTCTTC. It codes for CTSSQDQGSGGMTYNEQFF.

The genes are TRBV7-2 and TRBJ1-2; 8 nucleotides align to TRBD1. Germline V gives CDR1 SGHTA, CDR2 FQGNSA. The junction had 6 bases not matched to a gene; V was cut back by 4 bases and J by 2 bases. The CDR3 is made up of 15 amino acids. CDR3 bases: TGTGCCAGCAGCTCGGGGACAGGAGTCAACTATGGCTACACCTTC. Translating gives CASSSGTGVNYGYTF.

V gene TRBV18 combines with J gene TRBJ1-3; tentatively, D is TRBD1 (5 bases). This CDR3 has 17 amino acids. Trimming shortened V by 3 bases and J by 0 bases, and 15 bases separated the two germline ends. CDR1 is KGHSH, CDR2 LQKENI, per germline. The CDR3 is CASSPPGPIPSGNTIYF. CDR3 nucleotides: TGTGCCAGCTCACCCCCGGGACCTATTCCCTCTGGAAACACCATATATTTT.

The chain links TRBV25-1 to TRBJ2-3; 8 positions agree with TRBD2. Germline V gene sequence: CDR1 MGHDK, CDR2 SYGVNS. J gave up 0 bases and V 6 bases, and 8 bases lay outside the gene matches. The CDR3 has 16 residues. In nucleotides, the CDR3 is TGTGCCAGCAGGCCCCTTAGCGGGACTAGCACAGATACGCAGTATTTT. As protein: CASRPLSGTSTDTQYF.

This clone appeared a single time. The chain links TRBV28 to TRBJ2-3, with 7 bases identical to TRBD2. There are 15 residues in the CDR3. The germline gives CDR1 MDHEN, CDR2 SYDVKM. V lost 6 bases, J lost 2 bases, and 8 bases stayed unmatched. The CDR3: CASRFRDYSTDTQYF. CDR3 sequence (DNA): TGTGCCAGCAGATTCCGGGACTATTCCACAGATACGCAGTATTTT.

The chain combines TRBV15 with TRBJ1-2; D unclear. The germline V gene encodes CDR1 LNHNV and CDR2 YYDKDF (reference sequence). Trimming removed 0 bases at V and 5 bases at J, with 10 bases between. The CDR3 covers 14 residues. The CDR3 protein is CATSRDNMGYGYTF. The CDR3 coding sequence is TGTGCCACCAGCAGAGATAACATGGGTTATGGCTACACCTTC.

The V call is TRBV29-1, the J call TRBJ2-6; TRBD1 agrees at 9 bases. CDR1 and CDR2 (germline): SQVTM, ANQGSEA. V dropped 0 bases and J dropped 0; count of bases not matched to a gene: 18. The CDR3 runs 22 residues. In DNA form, the CDR3 reads TGCAGCGTTGAAGATCCCCTATCCGACAGGGGGTCTACCCTCTCTGGGGCCAACGTCCTGACTTTC. The encoded protein is CSVEDPLSDRGSTLSGANVLTF.

The table lists this clone with a count of one. The genes are TRBV4-1 and TRBJ1-4, with TRBD1 identical over 8 bases. V lost 0 bases and J lost 4; bases outside the gene matches: 1. Germline assignment: CDR1 MGHRA and CDR2 YSYEKL. CDR3 length equals 15 residues. CDR3 DNA sequence: TGCGCCAGCAGCCAAGACGGGACAGGTAATGAAAAACTGTTTTTT. It yields the protein CASSQDGTGNEKLFF.

The chain is built from TRBV30 and TRBJ1-2; D may be TRBD1 (5 bases). Germline CDR1 and CDR2: GTSNPN and SVGIG (reference sequence). V was pared by 8 bases and J by 4 bases, with 8 bases between. The CDR3 extends over 10 amino acids. The CDR3 DNA reads as TGTGCCACGAGGGGCTATGGCTACACCTTC. Its translation: CATRGYGYTF.

By share of the sample, this clone is large. V is TRBV9 and J is TRBJ2-2; 13 bases align to TRBD2. Germline CDR1 SGDLS, CDR2 YYNGEE. V trimming: 3 bases; J trimming: 8 bases; junction bases outside the gene matches: 7. This CDR3 is 16 amino acids long. CDR3 sequence: CASSGYMGLAGGELFF. The CDR3 DNA sequence: TGTGCCAGCAGCGGGTATATGGGACTAGCGGGAGGGGAGCTGTTTTTT.

This clone has a handful of counts. V is TRBV29-1 and J is TRBJ1-1, with D hard to call. The CDR3 sequence is 12 residues long. Germline V lookup: CDR1 SQVTM, CDR2 ANQGSEA. V shed 3 bases and J shed 0 bases, with 5 bases lying between them. The CDR3 DNA follows: TGCAGCGTTGAGGTCTTGAACACTGAAGCTTTCTTT. Its protein product is CSVEVLNTEAFF.